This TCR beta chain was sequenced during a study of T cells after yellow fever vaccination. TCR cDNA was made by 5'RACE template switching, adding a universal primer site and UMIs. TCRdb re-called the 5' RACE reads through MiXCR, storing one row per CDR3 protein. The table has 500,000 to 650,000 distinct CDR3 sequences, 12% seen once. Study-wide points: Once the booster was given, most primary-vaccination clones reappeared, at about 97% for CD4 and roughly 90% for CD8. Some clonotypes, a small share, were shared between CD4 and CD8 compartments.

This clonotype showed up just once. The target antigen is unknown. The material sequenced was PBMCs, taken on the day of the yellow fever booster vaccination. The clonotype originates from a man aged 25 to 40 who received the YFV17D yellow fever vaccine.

As DNA, the CDR3 is TGTGCCAGCGGATATAGGGGGCAGGGCGGCTACACCTTC. It translates to CASGYRGQGGYTF. The V and J genes are TRBV27 and TRBJ1-2, with TRBD1 matching 7 bases. V lost 8 bases, J lost 8 bases, and 11 bases stayed unmatched. From germline, CDR1 is MNHEY and CDR2 SMNVEV (reference sequence). The CDR3 consists of 13 residues.